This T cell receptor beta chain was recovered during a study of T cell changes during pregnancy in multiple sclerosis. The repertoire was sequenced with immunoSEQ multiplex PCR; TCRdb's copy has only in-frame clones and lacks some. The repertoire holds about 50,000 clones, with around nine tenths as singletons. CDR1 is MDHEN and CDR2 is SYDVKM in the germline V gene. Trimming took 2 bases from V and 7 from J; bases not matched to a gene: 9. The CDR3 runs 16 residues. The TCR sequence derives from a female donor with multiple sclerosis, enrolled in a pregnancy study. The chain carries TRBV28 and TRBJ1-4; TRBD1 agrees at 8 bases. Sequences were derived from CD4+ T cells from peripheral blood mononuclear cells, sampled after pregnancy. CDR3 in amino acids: CASSLPRTGRLEKLFF. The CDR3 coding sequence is TGTGCCAGCAGTTTACCCCGGACAGGGAGGCTTGAAAAACTGTTTTTT.